This TCR beta chain is drawn from a study of blood T cell repertoires in COVID-19 (dated by TCRdb to the early 2020s). The study in broad terms: Collaborator samples came from the United States, Italy and Spain and covered acute and convalescent phases of COVID-19. The material from the prospective study consisted of cDNA or gDNA derived from T cells, B-cell-depleted T cells, or PBMCs. Subjects who had been exposed to COVID-19, were actively infected with it, or had recovered from it provided the deeply sampled blood TCRbeta repertoires that made up the dataset. A freely available public database, intended as a resource for researchers studying the immune response to SARS-CoV-2, is where the repertoires were released. Samples were obtained from the ongoing ImmuneRACE study (first 160 participants) and from 950 to 1,500 subjects provided by 6 global collaborators. The sample metadata nearly always contained a de-identified subject ID, COVID-19 status, age in years and sex. Where HLA class I and class II types were available, the types were taken from metadata supplied by the sample provider, not from assay-based typing. Results the study describes overall, beyond this receptor: How much clinical and demographic metadata was included differed by source and by participant, and the metadata was provided uncurated.

Collaborating institutions collected whole blood in K2EDTA tubes following their own protocols. For TCRbeta analysis, collaborators shipped samples in one of three forms: frozen whole blood, isolated PBMCs, or DNA extracted from either of those sample types. The CDR3, cysteine through phenylalanine, is 15 amino acids long. Just the 45-base CDR3 DNA is kept, in frame starting at base 1. CDR1 and CDR2 are drawn from the germline V gene: SGHTA, FQGTGA. The V and J ends are trimmed by 2 bases and 1 base, leaving 10 bases between them. Remarks on this clone: Its antigen specificity is not known. No clone much larger than this one lies a single base away; base qualities are absent.

TCRbeta CDR3 regions were amplified from genomic DNA using the immunoSEQ Assay, a bias-controlled multiplex PCR. The source study handled its data this way. The number of nucleated cells in each sample was estimated from the amplification of reference gene primers within the assay. To quantify the absolute abundance of each unique TCRbeta CDR3 rearrangement, sequence reads were collapsed and filtered. For each sample, productive Simpson clonality was calculated as the square root of Simpson's diversity index across productive rearrangements. Drawn from immuneACCESS, this table holds only the in-frame rearrangements with V and J called that TCRdb kept. Clones are partly lost; checked studies trace under half to an unresolved V gene and leave the rest unexplained. The V and J calls and clone size come from that table; D and trimming were worked out from the DNA. In all, the sample holds approximately 210,000 clones, and around four fifths of those were seen once. The ten biggest clones cover approximately 20% of the sample.

Material for sequencing was peripheral blood. This clonotype was sampled from a man younger than 45 with active or convalescent COVID-19. The sequence joins TRBV7-3 to TRBJ2-3; a confident D gene designation cannot be given. The sequenced DNA: TGTGCCAGCAGCTTATGGTCCCGGGGCACAGATACGCAGTATTTT. Its amino acids are CASSLWSRGTDTQYF.